The 24 T cell receptor beta chains in this list originate from one sample, sequenced in a study of CD8 T cells in Susac syndrome. After extraction with the RNeasy kit, roughly 0.5 to 1 ug of the RNA was reverse transcribed using random hexamers. Each CDR3 protein gets one entry after TCRdb re-called the immunoSEQ multiplex PCR reads with MiXCR. The sample holds tens of thousands of distinct CDR3 sequences, more than 85% seen once. Material for sequencing was CD8+ T cells from PBMCs. The receptor source for this set is a human donor with Susac syndrome.

CDR3 sequence (DNA): TGTGCCACCAGCAGAGAACTAGCGGGAGTCGGGGAGACCCAGTACTTC. As protein: CATSRELAGVGETQYF. This chain links TRBV15 with TRBJ2-5; 11 nucleotides align to TRBD2. The germline V gene encodes CDR1 LNHNV and CDR2 YYDKDF (reference sequence). V dropped 0 bases and J dropped 5; count of bases not matched to a gene: 5. The CDR3 extends over 16 amino acids. The variable domain in full, with the rest retrieved from reference TRBV15 and TRBJ2-5, is DAMVIQNPRYQVTQFGKPVTLSCSQTLNHNVMYWYQQKSSQAPKLLFHYYDKDFNNEADTPDNFQSRRPNTSFCFLDIRSPGLGDTAMYLCATSRELAGVGETQYFGPGTRLLVL.

The chain couples TRBV2 to TRBJ1-2; TRBD1 might be the D (5 bases). Germline assignment: CDR1 SNHLY and CDR2 FYNNEI. The CDR3 has 13 amino acids. V was pared by 6 bases and J by 7 bases, with 15 bases between. The CDR3 sequence is CASSPLGESGYTF. In nucleotides, the CDR3 is TGTGCCAGCAGCCCCCTAGGGGAGTCTGGCTACACCTTC.

This clonotype has just one count. The genes are TRBV7-9 and TRBJ1-1, with D possibly matching TRBD1 (5 bases). Germline CDR1 reads SEHNR; CDR2 reads FQNEAQ (reference sequence). The CDR3 is made up of 13 amino acids. Trimming stripped 4 bases from V and 1 base from J, with 7 bases between. The CDR3 bases are TGTGCCAGCAGCTACCAGGGGAACACTGAAGCTTTCTTT. Protein: CASSYQGNTEAFF.

This chain joins TRBV20-1 and TRBJ1-1; tentative D call: TRBD1 (5 bases). This CDR3 contains 15 residues. Trimming pared 3 bases from V and 1 base from J, leaving 15 bases between. Germline CDR1 DFQATT, CDR2 SNEGSKA (reference sequence). The CDR3 sequence is CSARDNPFPNTEAFF. CDR3 coding DNA: TGCAGTGCTAGGGACAACCCCTTCCCGAACACTGAAGCTTTCTTT.

The rearrangement joins TRBV20-1 to TRBJ1-1; D is unresolved. Looked up from germline, CDR1 is DFQATT and CDR2 is SNEGSKA (reference sequence). CDR3 size: 16 residues. Trimming took off 1 base at V and 0 bases at J, with 15 bases between the two ends. For the CDR3, the DNA is TGCAGTGCTAGAGTGCGGTCCGTGGGGATGAACACTGAAGCTTTCTTT. Its translation is CSARVRSVGMNTEAFF.

This chain links TRBV4-1 with TRBJ2-1; 8 bases are a match to TRBD2. The CDR3 consists of 15 residues. CDR1 is MGHRA, CDR2 YSYEKL, per germline. Losses at the gene ends were 1 base for V and 7 bases for J; bases not matched to a gene: 6. The CDR3 DNA is TGCGCCAGCAGCCAAGGGTTAGCGGGGTTAAATGAGCAGTTCTTC. This translates into CASSQGLAGLNEQFF.

The chain recombines TRBV4-1 with TRBJ1-2, with a tentative D call TRBD1 (6 bases). CDR3 length: 15 residues. The germline CDR1 and CDR2 sequences are MGHRA and YSYEKL. With 3 bases removed from V and 5 bases from J, the gap between germline ends came to 16 bases. DNA for the CDR3: TGCGCCAGCAGCCAGTACCAAGGGGGGCATTATGGCTACACCTTC. Protein product: CASSQYQGGHYGYTF.

In this sample, this clonotype turned up once. This chain links TRBV7-2 with TRBJ2-7; no clear D. V lost 5 bases and J lost 5, with 19 bases in between. The CDR3 has 15 residues. Germline V gene lookup returns CDR1 SGHTA and CDR2 FQGNSA. This CDR3 is CASSLRERIGHEQYF. DNA of the CDR3: TGTGCCAGCAGCCTCCGAGAGCGCATAGGGCACGAGCAGTACTTC.

This chain uses TRBV4-1 with TRBJ1-4; 9 bases agree with TRBD1. Germline V CDR1 and CDR2: MGHRA, YSYEKL. The CDR3 contains 13 residues. V shed 0 bases, J shed 15 bases, and the junction held 5 bases outside the gene matches. CDR3: CASSQDRTGDVFF. CDR3 nucleotide sequence: TGCGCCAGCAGCCAAGATAGGACAGGGGATGTGTTTTTT.

The rearrangement uses TRBV19 and TRBJ1-1; D uncertain. V was pared by 8 bases and J by 1 base, with 8 bases between. Germline assignment: CDR1 LNHDA and CDR2 SQIVND (reference sequence). This CDR3 is built from 12 residues. The CDR3: CASVQGNTEAFF. In DNA form, the CDR3 reads TGTGCCAGTGTCCAAGGGAACACTGAAGCTTTCTTT. The variable domain in full, with the rest retrieved from reference TRBV19 and TRBJ1-1, is DGGITQSPKYLFRKEGQNVTLSCEQNLNHDAMYWYRQDPGQGLRLIYYSQIVNDFQKGDIAEGYSVSREKKESFPLTVTSAQKNPTAFYLCASVQGNTEAFFGQGTRLTVV.

The chain employs TRBV19 and TRBJ1-5; TRBD1 is a possible D gene (6 bases). Germline CDR1 reads LNHDA; CDR2 reads SQIVND (reference sequence). The CDR3 runs to 14 residues. Trimming left V 3 bases short and J 5 bases short, with 11 bases between. The CDR3 protein is CASSMQGMHQPQHF. CDR3 bases: TGTGCCAGTAGTATGCAGGGGATGCATCAGCCCCAGCATTTT.

The CDR3 bases are TGTGCCAGCAGCGGGACAGAAGCCTACGAGCAGTACTTC. This gives the protein CASSGTEAYEQYF. The rearrangement uses TRBV7-9 and TRBJ2-7, with 7 bases aligning to TRBD1. The ends lost 5 bases at V and 2 bases at J; junction bases unmatched: 3. Germline V gene sequence: CDR1 SEHNR, CDR2 FQNEAQ (reference sequence). The CDR3 is 13 amino acids.

This clonotype was seen only a few times. CDR3 amino acids: CASSFLAGGNEQFF. The CDR3, as DNA: TGTGCCAGCAGTTTCTTAGCGGGAGGGAATGAGCAGTTCTTC. The chain links TRBV12-3 or TRBV12-4 to TRBJ2-1; 11 bases align to TRBD2. The V and J ends lost 3 bases and 7 bases, in that order; junction bases with no gene match: 2. This CDR3 spans 14 amino acids.

V gene TRBV9 combines with J gene TRBJ2-2, with a possible D match to TRBD1 (6 bases). The CDR3 runs 17 residues. Germline values: CDR1 SGDLS, CDR2 YYNGEE. The V and J ends lost 4 bases and 6 bases respectively, with 22 bases between them. The CDR3 DNA follows: TGTGCCAGCAGCACTGATCCATGGCAGGGGTCCTCCGGGGAGCTGTTTTTT. Its protein is CASSTDPWQGSSGELFF.

The chain uses TRBV20-1 and TRBJ1-2, with a weak D call TRBD1 (5 bases). CDR1 and CDR2 (germline): DFQATT, SNEGSKA (reference sequence). Trimming pared 2 bases from V and 4 bases from J, leaving 5 bases between. The CDR3 contains 11 residues. CDR3 sequence: CSARQGYGYTF. The DNA of the CDR3 is TGCAGTGCTAGACAGGGCTATGGCTACACCTTC.

The chain is built from TRBV27 and TRBJ1-1; D might be TRBD1 (5 bases). The CDR3 spans 13 residues. The V end lost 3 bases, the J end lost 4 bases, and 9 bases lay between the germline ends. The V gene's germline CDR1 is MNHEY and CDR2 SMNVEV (reference sequence). The CDR3 reads CASSFFGGTEAFF. The CDR3 nucleotides read TGTGCCAGCAGTTTCTTCGGGGGCACTGAAGCTTTCTTT.

The chain combines TRBV14 with TRBJ2-3; D is possibly TRBD2 (5 bases). This CDR3 spans 14 amino acids. CDR1 and CDR2 (germline): SGHDN, FVKESK. The V gene lost 5 bases and the J gene lost 3 bases, with 12 bases spanning the gap. CDR3 DNA: TGTGCCAGCAGCTATGAACCGGGGACAGATACGCAGTATTTT. Its translation: CASSYEPGTDTQYF. The full variable domain, completed using reference TRBV14 and TRBJ2-3, is EAGVTQFPSHSVIEKGQTVTLRCDPISGHDNLYWYRRVMGKEIKFLLHFVKESKQDESGMPNNRFLAERTGGTYSTLKVQPAELEDSGVYFCASSYEPGTDTQYFGPGTRLTVL.

The CDR3 loop reads CSVPGLAGAETQYF. In nucleotides, the CDR3 is TGCAGCGTCCCGGGACTAGCGGGAGCAGAGACCCAGTACTTC. The chain recombines TRBV29-1 with TRBJ2-5; 14 nucleotides line up with TRBD2. V dropped 6 bases and J dropped 4; count of bases not matched to a gene: 4. CDR1 SQVTM and CDR2 ANQGSEA come from the germline V gene. This CDR3 is built from 14 residues.

The chain combines TRBV7-8 with TRBJ1-1; D gene ambiguous. The V gene's germline CDR1 is SGHVS and CDR2 FQNEAQ. The V end was cut by 2 bases, the J end by 1 base, with 8 bases between. CDR3 length: 14 amino acids. This CDR3 reads CASSLSPGNTEAFF. As DNA, the CDR3 is TGTGCCAGCAGCTTATCTCCAGGGAACACTGAAGCTTTCTTT.

V and J are TRBV12-3 or TRBV12-4 and TRBJ1-2; 7 bases map to TRBD1. The CDR3 covers 12 residues. V lost 10 bases and J lost 8; bases outside the gene matches: 10. The CDR3 protein is CATETETGGYTF. The CDR3 bases are TGTGCCACTGAGACAGAGACAGGGGGCTACACCTTC.

This clonotype was seen just once. V usage is TRBV5-1 and J usage is TRBJ1-1, with 8 bases identical to TRBD1. The CDR3 runs to 18 residues. The V gene's germline CDR1 is SGHRS and CDR2 YFSETQ. The V and J ends lost 0 bases and 1 base, in that order; junction bases with no gene match: 11. This CDR3 is CASSLVDGQGISNTEAFF. CDR3 sequence (DNA): TGCGCCAGCAGCTTGGTCGATGGACAGGGTATATCGAACACTGAAGCTTTCTTT.

The chain joins TRBV6-5 to TRBJ2-2, with 7 bases fitting TRBD2. CDR1 and CDR2 from the germline V gene are MNHEY and SVGAGI. This CDR3 comprises 16 residues. The junction had 8 bases not matched to a gene; V was cut back by 0 bases and J by 7 bases. CDR3 coding DNA: TGTGCCAGCAGTTACTCAACTAGCGCCAATGTCGGGGAGCTGTTTTTT. It is translated as CASSYSTSANVGELFF.

The chain has TRBV6-5 and TRBJ1-5; D call uncertain. Germline lookup yields CDR1 MNHEY and CDR2 SVGAGI. The CDR3 spans 8 residues. The CDR3 sequence: CAGQPQHF. In nucleotides, the CDR3 is TGTGCTGGCCAGCCCCAGCATTTT.

The chain is built from TRBV30 and TRBJ2-3; 11 bases are a match to TRBD2. CDR1 and CDR2 (germline): GTSNPN, SVGIG (reference sequence). The CDR3 contains 16 residues. J lost 2 bases, V lost 1 base, and 5 bases had no gene match. This chain's CDR3 is CAWSAGLAANTDTQYF. For the CDR3, the DNA is TGTGCCTGGAGTGCGGGACTAGCGGCAAACACAGATACGCAGTATTTT.